This T cell receptor (beta chain) was recovered during a study of vaccination and CD4 T cells after COVID-19 (dated 2022 in TCRdb). About the investigation overall: SARS-CoV-2 positivity had been established in the convalescent patients by nasal swab PCR, and mild disease was recorded in eight to ten of these patients and severe disease in one. The spike-specific CD4+ TCR repertoire was compared before and after mRNA vaccination in 10 COVID-19 convalescent patients and a few infection-naive healthy vaccine recipients. The convalescent cohort included six males and four females, with two Hispanic individuals, seven Caucasians, two Asians and one multiracial person. Two doses of either the Pfizer-BioNTech BNT162b2 vaccine (n=8) or the Moderna mRNA-1273 vaccine (n=2) were administered to participants. In control cultures, a CEFX viral epitope pool was used as positive control, an HIV-1 Nef peptide pool was used as negative control, or no peptide was added. Post-COVID blood samples from convalescent patients were collected a median of approximately 100 days after diagnosis, with a range of 35 to 161 days. Overlapping spike peptide pools from SARS-CoV-2 and from the common cold coronaviruses HCoV-NL63, HCoV-OC43 and HCoV-229E were used as culture stimuli. Post-vaccine blood samples were collected a median of 72 days after the second vaccine dose, ranging from roughly 14 to 241 days.

Study-level results and caveats: The median number of SARS-CoV-2-reactive clonotypes rose from 21 after infection to a few dozen after vaccination, but the change was not significant. The number of convalescent patients in the study was relatively small, and the study did not examine early timepoints following natural infection. Among convalescent patients, a median roughly 90% of the SARS-CoV-2-reactive clones seen after vaccination appeared only after vaccination, which suggests priming specific to the vaccine. Nearly all vaccine-specific clones in convalescent patients (304 of 307) were mono-reactive for SARS-CoV-2 spike rather than cross-reactive with common cold coronaviruses.

The label giving this sample's treatment or condition can be read as: roughly 10-day PBMC culture with coronavirus spike peptide pools or control peptides (ViraFEST assay). The ViraFEST assay, used in the study, expanded antigen-specific T cells with peptide pools and then identified the expanded clonotypes through TCR sequencing. The positive SARS-CoV-2 PCR tests of the convalescent patients were dated from March to December 2020, before the Alpha, Beta and Delta variants emerged in the United States. Each well held two million PBMCs cultured with roughly 10 ug/ml peptide pools in IMDM containing around 5% human AB serum and 9.5 to 10 IU/ml IL-2. Half of the culture medium was replaced with fresh IL-2-containing medium on days 3 and 7. After approximately eleven days of culture, CD4+ T cells were isolated by negative selection with the EasySep CD4+ T cell isolation kit. Ficoll-Paque Plus gradient centrifugation was used to isolate PBMCs from whole blood, and the isolated PBMCs were then either used fresh or cryopreserved at -140C. In general, triplicate wells were set up for every culture condition.

The CDR3 holds 13 amino acids from the cysteine to the phenylalanine. Kept here is only the CDR3 DNA, which spans 39 bases and is read in frame from base 1. The trim is 0 bases for V and 8 bases for J, with a gap of 10 bases between the germline ends. CDR1 and CDR2 are read off the germline V gene as SGHAT and FQNNGV. The library came from PCR. TCR sequencing of DNA from cultured CD4+ T cells used the Oncomine TCR Beta short-read assay at the Johns Hopkins FTIC core. The QIAamp micro DNA kit was used to extract genomic DNA from the cultured CD4+ T cells. Oncomine TCR Beta libraries from cultured CD4+ T cells were pooled using unique dual indexes and sequenced on an Illumina iSeq 100. In the paper's pipeline: Non-productive sequences were filtered out, and CDR3s that did not start with C, did not end with F or W, or were shorter than 7 amino acids were discarded. Antigen-specific clonotypes were identified using the MANAFEST web application through comparison of peptide-stimulated wells with reference and other culture wells. An FDR below 0.05, an odds ratio above 5, and a productive frequency above 0.1% in at least two of three replicate wells were required for clones to be considered positive. A clonotype was classed as cross-reactive if the clonotype showed significant expansion both in SARS-CoV-2 spike wells and in at least one common cold coronavirus spike condition. Using R version 3.6.1, CDR3 homology was evaluated through Levenshtein distances (stringdist) along with unrooted phylogenetic trees (ape). In TCRdb, the public reads were trimmed at Q25 with fastp and aligned with MiXCR, with productive beta chains retained. Under each unique CDR3 protein, matching rows form one entry showing the most common genes and DNA. TCRdb's processing, not the study's, gives the V and J calls here. This sample lists about 13,000 distinct CDR3 sequences; roughly 61% were detected once. The ten most abundant clones make up around 19% of the sample.

On this clonotype: Which antigen it targets is not known. No base-level quality is on record; no much larger clone is a single base apart.

The clonotype comes from a human donor who had recovered from COVID-19. The rearrangement combines TRBV11-2 with TRBJ1-2, with no confidently assigned D gene. The specimen was CD4+ T cells from blood, cultured in vitro. The CDR3 has the sequence CASSLDTGSGYTF. The nucleotide sequence reads TGTGCCAGCAGCTTAGATACCGGGAGCGGCTACACCTTC.